This TCR beta chain was found in a study of beta chain features in type 1 diabetes. Study results and limitations: Within patients, naive, central memory and Treg TCRB repertoires seemed more similar than within healthy donors. More deletions and fewer insertions at VDJ junctions were found in patients with type 1 diabetes. Sequencing of cDNA might inflate the share of cells that strongly express TCR.

This CDR3 contains 14 residues. CDR1 is SGHRS and CDR2 is YFSETQ in the germline V gene. Trimming at V came to 4 bases and at J to 5 bases, leaving 3 bases not matched to a gene. Without exception, sorted populations had purity beyond 95%. The entirety of the isolated RNA underwent reverse transcription, so expressed TCRB transcripts were sequenced. TCRdb's copy holds only in-frame clones and misses some; the assay was immunoSEQ multiplex PCR. The sample includes about 360,000 clones, around 13% seen only once; the top ten take approximately 0.015%. This clone appeared a few times. Its antigen is not identified.

The sample comprised naive CD4+ T cells from blood. This clonotype was obtained from a man younger than 35 in good health. V usage is TRBV5-1 and J usage is TRBJ2-7; 13 nucleotides match TRBD2. CDR3 sequence (DNA): TGCGCCAGCAGCCGGACTAGCGGGAGAAACGAGCAGTACTTC. Its protein is CASSRTSGRNEQYF.